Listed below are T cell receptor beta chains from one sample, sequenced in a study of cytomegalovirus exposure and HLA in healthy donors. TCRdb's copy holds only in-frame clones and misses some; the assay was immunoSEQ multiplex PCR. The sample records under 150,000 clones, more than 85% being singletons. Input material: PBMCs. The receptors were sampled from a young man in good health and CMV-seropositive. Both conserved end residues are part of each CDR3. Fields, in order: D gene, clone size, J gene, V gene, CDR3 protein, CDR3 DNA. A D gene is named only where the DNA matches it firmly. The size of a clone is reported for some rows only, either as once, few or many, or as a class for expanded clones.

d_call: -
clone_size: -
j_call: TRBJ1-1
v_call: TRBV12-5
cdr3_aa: CASGSPQLGGGAFF
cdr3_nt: TGTGCTAGTGGTTCCCCTCAGTTGGGGGGAGGAGCTTTCTTT

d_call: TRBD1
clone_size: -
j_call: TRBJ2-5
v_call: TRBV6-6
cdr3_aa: CASSPQGAKETQYF
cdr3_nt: TGTGCCAGCAGTCCACAGGGGGCCAAAGAGACCCAGTACTTC

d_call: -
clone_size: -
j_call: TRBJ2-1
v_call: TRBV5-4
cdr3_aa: CASSLGTGTQYNEQFF
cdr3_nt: TGTGCCAGCAGCTTGGGCACCGGGACTCAATACAATGAGCAGTTCTTC

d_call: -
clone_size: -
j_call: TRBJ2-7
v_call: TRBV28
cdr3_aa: CASSFPSAGLAEQYF
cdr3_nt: TGTGCCAGCAGTTTCCCTTCGGCGGGATTAGCTGAGCAGTACTTC

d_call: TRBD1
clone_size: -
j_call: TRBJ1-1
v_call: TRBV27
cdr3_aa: CASGRRDRNTEAFF
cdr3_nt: TGTGCCAGCGGGAGACGGGACAGGAACACTGAAGCTTTCTTT

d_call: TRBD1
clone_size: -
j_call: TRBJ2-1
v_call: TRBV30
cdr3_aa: CAWRQVLGTGFGNEQFF
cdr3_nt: TGTGCCTGGAGGCAAGTACTTGGGACAGGGTTTGGCAATGAGCAGTTCTTC

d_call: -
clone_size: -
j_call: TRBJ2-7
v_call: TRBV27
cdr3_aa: CASSFISHTYEQYF
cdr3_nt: TGTGCCAGCAGTTTCATTTCACACACCTACGAGCAGTACTTC

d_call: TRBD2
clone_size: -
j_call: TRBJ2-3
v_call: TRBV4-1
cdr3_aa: CASSRAAGGFTDTQYF
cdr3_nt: TGCGCCAGCAGCCGGGCTGCGGGAGGGTTCACAGATACGCAGTATTTT

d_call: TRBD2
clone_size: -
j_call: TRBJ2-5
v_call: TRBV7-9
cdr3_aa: CASRRRIPGTNKETQYF
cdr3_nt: TGTGCCAGCAGACGTCGGATCCCGGGGACTAACAAAGAGACCCAGTACTTC

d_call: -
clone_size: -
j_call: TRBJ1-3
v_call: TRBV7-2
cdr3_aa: CASSYRAGNTIYF
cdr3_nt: TGTGCCAGCAGTTATAGAGCTGGAAACACCATATATTTT

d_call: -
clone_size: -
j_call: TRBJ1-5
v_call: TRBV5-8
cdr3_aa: CASRSPRQGSNQPQHF
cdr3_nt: TGTGCCAGCAGGTCACCAAGGCAGGGAAGCAATCAGCCCCAGCATTTT

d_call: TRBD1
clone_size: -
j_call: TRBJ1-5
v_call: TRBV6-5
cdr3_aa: CASSEGTGQEAQHF
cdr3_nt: TGTGCCAGCAGTGAAGGGACAGGGCAGGAGGCCCAGCATTTT

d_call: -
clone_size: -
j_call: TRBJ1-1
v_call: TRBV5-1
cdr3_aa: CASSFLPGGGAEAFF
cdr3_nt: TGCGCCAGCAGCTTTTTACCGGGAGGAGGCGCTGAAGCTTTCTTT

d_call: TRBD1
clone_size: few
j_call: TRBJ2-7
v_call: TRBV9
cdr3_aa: CASSVRDRVDEQYF
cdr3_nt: TGTGCCAGCAGCGTAAGGGACAGGGTCGACGAGCAGTACTTC

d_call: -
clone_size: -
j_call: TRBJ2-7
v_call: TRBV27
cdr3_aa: CASSLSSGSSYEQYF
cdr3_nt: TGTGCCAGCAGTTTATCGTCCGGGAGCTCCTACGAGCAGTACTTC